Presented here are 16 T cell receptor beta chains from one specimen sequenced in a study of OX40 agonist ivuxolimab in advanced cancers. The table came from immunoSEQ multiplex PCR; TCRdb's copy has only in-frame clones and leaves some out. The sample includes around 40,000 clones, roughly 80% of them seen just once. The sample in question was CD4+ or CD8+ T cells sorted from blood, obtained in a trial of the OX40 agonist ivuxolimab. Receptor source: an adult with an advanced solid tumor such as melanoma, head and neck, liver or kidney cancer.

This sequence joins TRBV18 and TRBJ2-1; D is undetermined. Germline V CDR1 and CDR2: KGHSH, LQKENI. CDR3 length: 13 amino acids. Trimming stripped 4 bases from V and 9 bases from J, with 13 bases between. Written as DNA, the CDR3 is TGTGCCAGCTCACTTCTAGAAAGCAGTGAGCAGTTCTTC. Amino acids: CASSLLESSEQFF.

This clone was seen just once. The V and J genes are TRBV5-6 and TRBJ1-5; no firm D call. This CDR3 region has 15 residues. V lost 4 bases and J 2 bases, leaving 13 bases between the germline ends. Germline V gives CDR1 SGHDT, CDR2 YYEEEE. CDR3 amino acids: CASSGGLMGNQPQHF. CDR3 coding DNA: TGTGCCAGCAGCGGCGGGTTGATGGGCAATCAGCCCCAGCATTTT.

Here the CDR3 reads CASSPGRRSEQFF. The DNA for the CDR3 is TGTGCCAGCAGCCCGGGTCGGAGGAGTGAGCAGTTCTTC. The genes are TRBV7-3 and TRBJ2-1; a possible D gene is TRBD2 (5 bases). The CDR3 extends over 13 amino acids. The V gene lost 5 bases and the J gene lost 9 bases, with 14 bases spanning the gap. The germline V gene encodes CDR1 SGHTA and CDR2 FQGTGA. The complete variable domain, with remaining parts taken from reference TRBV7-3 and TRBJ2-1, reads GAGVSQTPSNKVTEKGKYVELRCDPISGHTALYWYRQSLGQGPEFLIYFQGTGAADDSGLPNDRFFAVRPEGSVSTLKIQRTERGDSAVYLCASSPGRRSEQFFGPGTRLTVL.

J is TRBJ1-4 and V is TRBV7-9; the D gene is possibly TRBD1 (5 bases). The CDR3 sequence is 13 residues long. Germline V lookup: CDR1 SEHNR, CDR2 FQNEAQ (reference sequence). The V end was cut by 3 bases, the J end by 8 bases, with 10 bases between. CDR3 bases: TGTGCCAGCAGCTTGTCAGGGCCGGAAAAACTGTTTTTT. Protein sequence: CASSLSGPEKLFF. Supplemented by reference TRBV7-9 and TRBJ1-4, the full variable domain reads DTGVSQNPRHKITKRGQNVTFRCDPISEHNRLYWYRQTLGQGPEFLTYFQNEAQLEKSRLLSDRFSAERPKGSFSTLEIQRTEQGDSAMYLCASSLSGPEKLFFGSGTQLSVL.

This chain connects TRBV10-3 to TRBJ2-3; 8 nucleotides line up with TRBD2. The V segment lost 10 bases and the J segment 1 base; nucleotides outside the gene matches: 10. The CDR3 is 15 residues long. Per the germline V gene, CDR1 is ENHRY and CDR2 is SYGVKD. The CDR3 here is CATGVAGGRTDTQYF. CDR3 nucleotides: TGTGCCACCGGTGTCGCGGGAGGCCGCACAGATACGCAGTATTTT.

This chain connects TRBV6-1 to TRBJ2-7; 7 bases map to TRBD2. Losses at the gene ends were 6 bases for V and 1 base for J; bases not matched to a gene: 3. The CDR3 runs to 13 residues. Germline V gives CDR1 MNHNS, CDR2 SASEGT. This chain's CDR3 is CASRGSGSYEQYF. The DNA for the CDR3 is TGTGCCAGCAGAGGTAGCGGGTCCTACGAGCAGTACTTC.

This chain connects TRBV6-6 to TRBJ1-3, with no clear D. The V and J ends lost 5 bases and 0 bases respectively, with 11 bases between them. The CDR3 length is 15 residues. Germline V lookup: CDR1 MNHNY, CDR2 SVGAGI (reference sequence). CDR3 region: CASSPLVSSGNTIYF. The DNA for the CDR3 is TGTGCCAGCAGTCCGCTCGTCAGCTCTGGAAACACCATATATTTT.

V gene TRBV25-1 combines with J gene TRBJ2-1; D is possibly TRBD1 (5 bases). Germline lookup yields CDR1 MGHDK and CDR2 SYGVNS. The length of the CDR3 is 16 residues. V lost 5 bases and J lost 0, with 14 bases in between. The CDR3 nucleotides are TGTGCCAGCAGTCCCTATGCAGGGAACTCCTACAATGAGCAGTTCTTC. Protein sequence: CASSPYAGNSYNEQFF.

J is TRBJ1-1 and V is TRBV7-9, with D possibly matching TRBD1 (5 bases). Germline V gene data show CDR1 as SEHNR and CDR2 as FQNEAQ (reference sequence). V lost 0 bases and J lost 1, with 15 bases in between. The CDR3 contains 17 residues. CDR3: CASSLARRRDPNTEAFF. CDR3 DNA: TGTGCCAGCAGCTTAGCGCGAAGGAGGGACCCGAACACTGAAGCTTTCTTT.

The V and J genes are TRBV6-5 and TRBJ2-7, with 12 bases matching TRBD2. Germline CDR1 MNHEY, CDR2 SVGAGI. The CDR3 has 13 residues. Unmatched junction bases numbered 7, after V lost 6 bases and J lost 10 bases. DNA of the CDR3: TGTGCCAGCAGCCTGACTAGCGGGGGAGCACAGTACTTC. Protein: CASSLTSGGAQYF.

This clone occurred a few times. The rearrangement links TRBV4-1 to TRBJ2-7; TRBD2 aligns across 8 bases. Per germline, CDR1 MGHRA and CDR2 YSYEKL. The CDR3 runs to 16 residues. Trimming at V came to 1 base and at J to 2 bases, leaving 7 bases not matched to a gene. The CDR3 region has the DNA TGCGCCAGCAGCCAAGGAGGACTAGCACTCACCTACGAGCAGTACTTC. Its protein product is CASSQGGLALTYEQYF.

This clone was detected only once. The chain carries TRBV15 and TRBJ1-2, with D unclear. This CDR3 contains 15 residues. V was pared by 5 bases and J by 6 bases, with 19 bases between. CDR1 is LNHNV and CDR2 is YYDKDF in the germline V gene (reference sequence). The CDR3: CATSQDRRGSNGYTF. Here the CDR3 DNA reads TGTGCCACCAGCCAAGATCGGAGAGGGTCCAATGGCTACACCTTC.

V is TRBV7-3 and J is TRBJ2-1, with TRBD2 matching over 13 bases. Germline V gene lookup returns CDR1 SGHTA and CDR2 FQGTGA. The trim removed 4 bases at V and 4 bases at J, leaving 10 bases unmatched. CDR3 length: 18 amino acids. CDR3 in amino acids: CASSSNPGLAGLYNEQFF. The CDR3 DNA sequence: TGTGCCAGCAGCTCGAATCCGGGACTAGCGGGGCTATACAATGAGCAGTTCTTC.

V and J are TRBV19 and TRBJ1-6, with D perhaps matching TRBD1 (6 bases). This CDR3 comprises 14 residues. Germline CDR1 reads LNHDA; CDR2 reads SQIVND (reference sequence). Trimming took 7 bases from V and 5 from J, leaving 12 bases between them. CDR3 in amino acids: CASTLQGHNSPLHF. In nucleotides, the CDR3 is TGTGCCAGTACCCTACAGGGTCATAATTCACCCCTCCACTTT.

V is TRBV15 and J is TRBJ1-4; TRBD1 matches 9 bases. Per germline, CDR1 LNHNV and CDR2 YYDKDF (reference sequence). J was trimmed by 7 bases and V by 3 bases; bases with no gene match: 9. The CDR3 consists of 16 residues. CDR3 nucleotide sequence: TGTGCCACCAGCAGTACCAACCGGGACAGGGCTGAAAAACTGTTTTTT. It translates to CATSSTNRDRAEKLFF.

The CDR3 DNA follows: TGCGCCAGCAGCTTGCTGGGAGACGACACTGAAGCTTTCTTT. It encodes CASSLLGDDTEAFF. The chain couples TRBV5-1 to TRBJ1-1; D unresolved. From germline, CDR1 is SGHRS and CDR2 YFSETQ. There are 14 residues in the CDR3. Trimming took 1 base from V and 3 from J, leaving 10 bases between them.